The 11 T cell receptor beta chains below all came from one sample that was sequenced in a study of T-cell memory formation after mild COVID-19. Each CDR3 protein is one row after TCRdb ran MiXCR on the 5' RACE reads. The sample lists 200,000 to 250,000 distinct CDR3 sequences; approximately 9% were seen once. Sequenced sample: PBMCs or a T cell subset sorted from them (not recorded which). The receptors come from a man younger than 35 who had mild COVID-19 (a few samples of this study predate the infection). Cell type and time point are not known.

The chain joins TRBV12-3 or TRBV12-4 to TRBJ1-6, with TRBD1 matching over 7 bases. V trimming: 6 bases; J trimming: 7 bases; junction bases outside the gene matches: 9. The CDR3 length is 15 residues. The CDR3 DNA reads TGTGCCAGCAGACGACAGGGAGGGGGGAATTCACCCCTCCACTTT. Translation gives CASRRQGGGNSPLHF.

This clonotype occurred a few times. The chain employs TRBV4-1 and TRBJ2-1; TRBD2 is a possible D gene (5 bases). This CDR3 has 13 residues. V lost 4 bases, J lost 6 bases, and 10 bases lay in between. The germline CDR1 and CDR2 sequences are MGHRA and YSYEKL. The CDR3 nucleotides read TGCGCCAGCAGCCGGGAGAGAGGCAATGAGCAGTTCTTC. It encodes CASSRERGNEQFF.

This clonotype was seen many times. The rearrangement links TRBV5-1 to TRBJ2-3; TRBD2 aligns across 11 bases. Germline CDR1 reads SGHRS; CDR2 reads YFSETQ. The V gene end was trimmed by 2 bases and the J gene end by 5 bases; junction bases not matched to a gene: 4. The CDR3 sequence is 15 residues long. This CDR3 is CASSFSGGAGDTQYF. DNA for the CDR3: TGCGCCAGCAGCTTTAGCGGGGGGGCCGGAGATACGCAGTATTTT.

The chain joins TRBV6-2 or TRBV6-3 to TRBJ1-3, with 8 bases that match TRBD1. The germline CDR1 and CDR2 sequences are MNHEY and SVGEGT. J was trimmed by 0 bases and V by 11 bases; bases with no gene match: 6. This CDR3 spans 14 amino acids. CDR3 nucleotides: TGTGCCCCCCCGGACAGGGCCTCTGGAAACACCATATATTTT. It specifies CAPPDRASGNTIYF.

This clonotype was recorded at least ten times. This rearrangement joins TRBV7-2 to TRBJ2-7; no firm D call. From germline, CDR1 is SGHTA and CDR2 FQGNSA. The CDR3 extends over 13 amino acids. The V end lost 0 bases, the J end lost 4 bases, and 7 bases lay between the germline ends. CDR3 in amino acids: CASSLAGGYEQYV. The CDR3 DNA is TGTGCCAGCAGCTTAGCGGGCGGATACGAGCAGTACGTC.

This clonotype appeared a few times. The genes are TRBV3-1 and TRBJ1-2; D not resolved. There are 14 residues in the CDR3. V was cut by 1 base and J by 4 bases, with 10 bases left in between. Germline V gives CDR1 LGHDT, CDR2 YNNKEL (reference sequence). The CDR3 region is CASSQAVATYGYTF. In DNA form, the CDR3 reads TGTGCCAGCAGCCAAGCGGTAGCGACCTATGGCTACACCTTC.

This clonotype was counted at least ten times. J is TRBJ2-2 and V is TRBV12-3 or TRBV12-4; D remains ambiguous. Trimming removed 3 bases from V and 0 bases from J, with 8 bases in between. The CDR3 has 15 amino acids. In nucleotides, the CDR3 is TGTGCCAGCAGTTTGAGATATACGAACACCGGGGAGCTGTTTTTT. Protein sequence: CASSLRYTNTGELFF.

This rearrangement joins TRBV5-6 to TRBJ1-5; D uncertain. The CDR3 is 15 residues long. Germline loops: CDR1 SGHDT, CDR2 YYEEEE. V lost 0 bases to trimming and J lost 4 bases, with 11 bases between them. The CDR3 sequence: CASSLGQLGNQPQHF. The CDR3 bases are TGTGCCAGCAGCTTGGGCCAGTTGGGTAATCAGCCCCAGCATTTT.

V gene TRBV7-2 combines with J gene TRBJ2-3, with TRBD2 identical over 14 bases. Unmatched junction bases numbered 3, after V lost 5 bases and J lost 5 bases. Germline CDR1 and CDR2: SGHTA and FQGNSA. The CDR3 has 15 residues. This chain's CDR3 is CASSRGLAGEDTQYF. The DNA of the CDR3 is TGTGCCAGCAGCCGGGGACTAGCGGGGGAAGATACGCAGTATTTT.

The chain couples TRBV29-1 to TRBJ2-7; the D gene could be TRBD1 or TRBD2 (5 bases each). The germline V gene has CDR1 SQVTM and CDR2 ANQGSEA. V lost 3 bases and J lost 0, with 12 bases in between. CDR3 length: 14 amino acids. CDR3 sequence reads: CSVDGWGSSYEQYV. The CDR3 nucleotides read TGCAGCGTTGACGGGTGGGGGAGCTCCTACGAGCAGTACGTC.

With regard to this clonotype: This clone may be a read error of a much larger clone one base away. This chain links TRBV18 with TRBJ1-1; 8 nucleotides line up with TRBD1. V shed 3 bases, J shed 0 bases, and the junction held 3 bases outside the gene matches. In germline, CDR1 is KGHSH, CDR2 LQKENI. CDR3 length: 15 amino acids. CDR3 loop: CASSPRQGMNTEAFF. CDR3 nucleotides: TGTGCCAGCTCACCGCGACAGGGGATGAACACTGAAGCTTTCTTT.